This TCR beta chain was recovered during a study of T cells in Graves' hyperthyroidism and ophthalmopathy. V was trimmed by 4 bases and J by 2 bases, leaving 15 bases between them. CDR1 SGHRS and CDR2 YFSETQ come from the germline V gene. This CDR3 is built from 15 residues. This clonotype showed up many times. Source material for PBMCs was around 10 ml fresh peripheral blood. Amplification of TCR beta CDR3 regions used RNA as the template. Using the HTBI primer set, a first-round RT-PCR was run on the TCR CDR3. TCRdb fed the multiplex PCR reads into MiXCR, producing one record per CDR3 protein. The sample lists 300,000 to 350,000 distinct CDR3 sequences; around 17% were seen once.

The sequencing input was blood. The receptor was isolated from a man aged 30 to 39 with Graves' hyperthyroidism. The chain has TRBV5-1 and TRBJ2-5, with D possibly called TRBD1 or TRBD2 (5 bases each). For the CDR3, the DNA is TGCGCCAGCAGCAACTTTCCGGGACCTCAAGAGACCCAGTACTTC. As protein: CASSNFPGPQETQYF.